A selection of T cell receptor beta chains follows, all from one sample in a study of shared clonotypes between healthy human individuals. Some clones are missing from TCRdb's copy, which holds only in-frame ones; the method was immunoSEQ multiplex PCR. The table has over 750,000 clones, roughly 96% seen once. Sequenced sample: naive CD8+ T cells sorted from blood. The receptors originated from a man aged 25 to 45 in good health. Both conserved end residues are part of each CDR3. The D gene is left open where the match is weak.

CASSSPLDEKLFF,TGTGCCAGCAGCTCCCCACTAGATGAAAAACTGTTTTTT,TRBV7-9,TRBJ1-4,.
CASSELAAKNTGELFF,TGTGCCAGCAGTGAACTGGCGGCCAAGAACACCGGGGAGCTGTTTTTT,TRBV6-1,TRBJ2-2,.
CASSLAGGANEQFF,TGTGCCAGCAGTTTAGCGGGAGGTGCGAATGAGCAGTTCTTC,TRBV6-5,TRBJ2-1,TRBD2
CSVEDPGAPKTQYF,TGCAGCGTTGAAGATCCAGGGGCGCCCAAGACCCAGTACTTC,TRBV29-1,TRBJ2-5,.
CASSELGTANYGYTF,TGTGCCAGCAGCGAGCTGGGGACGGCGAACTATGGCTACACCTTC,TRBV9,TRBJ1-2,.
CASCRLSYQETQYF,TGTGCCAGCTGTCGCCTGTCGTACCAAGAGACCCAGTACTTC,TRBV2,TRBJ2-5,.
CASSQRARESKGYGYTF,TGCGCCAGCAGCCAACGAGCCCGGGAATCTAAGGGCTATGGCTACACCTTC,TRBV4-1,TRBJ1-2,.
CASWGTGSDEQFF,TGTGCCAGCTGGGGGACAGGGTCCGATGAGCAGTTCTTC,TRBV28,TRBJ2-1,TRBD1
CASSRGTSGRAQFF,TGTGCCAGCAGTCGCGGGACTAGCGGGAGGGCACAGTTCTTC,TRBV27,TRBJ2-1,TRBD2
CASLTGTSSYEQYF,TGTGCCAGCCTAACCGGGACTAGTAGTTACGAGCAGTACTTC,TRBV18,TRBJ2-7,TRBD2